These T cell receptor beta chains were read from a single sample in a study of metastatic and nonmetastatic thyroid tumors. TCRdb re-called clones via MiXCR from the PCR reads. The repertoire holds tens of thousands of clones, with more than 20% as singletons. Sequencing used blood. The receptors originated from a female donor with papillary thyroid cancer or a benign thyroid nodule (not recorded which). Some clones in this sample may be carry-over from other donors' samples. Both conserved end residues are part of each CDR3. A D gene is named only where the DNA matches it firmly. Only part of the rows carry a size: once, few, many, or a class if the clone is expanded.

D: TRBD1
V: TRBV7-2
J: TRBJ1-4
size: -
length: 15
DNA: TGTGCCAGCAAGTCAGGGGGACATGTGAATGAAAAACTGTTTTTT
CDR3: CASKSGGHVNEKLFF

D: -
V: TRBV14
J: TRBJ1-2
size: many
length: 14
DNA: TGTGCCAGCAGCCGCGGGGGGCAAAACTATGGCTACACCTTC
CDR3: CASSRGGQNYGYTF

D: TRBD2
V: TRBV10-3
J: TRBJ2-3
size: many
length: 15
DNA: TGTGCCAGCCGCGGACTAGCGGGTAGCACAGATACGCAGTATTTT
CDR3: CASRGLAGSTDTQYF

D: -
V: TRBV7-3
J: TRBJ2-1
size: large
length: 15
DNA: TGTGCCAGCAGCTTAACGGGGGGCCCCGAAAATGAGCAGTTCTTC
CDR3: CASSLTGGPENEQFF

D: TRBD1
V: TRBV10-2
J: TRBJ2-5
size: many
length: 14
DNA: TGCGCCACCACATTACCGGGACAGGGAGGGACCCAGTACTTC
CDR3: CATTLPGQGGTQYF

D: TRBD2
V: TRBV7-2
J: TRBJ2-1
size: many
length: 15
DNA: TGTGCCAGCATTAAGGGTAGCGGGGGGGCGGGTGAGCAGTTCTTC
CDR3: CASIKGSGGAGEQFF

D: TRBD2
V: TRBV11-2
J: TRBJ2-1
size: -
length: 15
DNA: TGTGGCAGCAGCTTGTCTAGCGGGGGGTACACTGAGCAGTTCTTC
CDR3: CGSSLSSGGYTEQFF

D: TRBD1
V: TRBV6-2/TRBV6-3
J: TRBJ2-1
size: many
length: 17
DNA: TGTGCCAGCAGTTACTCGATTTCGGGACAGAGCTACAATGAGCAGTTCTTC
CDR3: CASSYSISGQSYNEQFF

D: -
V: TRBV6-2/TRBV6-3
J: TRBJ1-5
size: -
length: 19
DNA: TGTGCCAGCAACCACAATACCGGGACAAGGGAGTATAGCAATCAGCCCCAGCATTTT
CDR3: CASNHNTGTREYSNQPQHF

D: TRBD1
V: TRBV6-2/TRBV6-3
J: TRBJ2-3
size: few
length: 17
DNA: TGTGCCAGCAGTGACTCGACAGGGGTCTTTGGCACAGATACGCAGTATTTT
CDR3: CASSDSTGVFGTDTQYF

D: -
V: TRBV5-6
J: TRBJ1-2
size: many
length: 19
DNA: TGTGCCAGCAGCTTGGAAGGATCGGGTACAAAACCCGTTGACTATGGCTACACCTTC
CDR3: CASSLEGSGTKPVDYGYTF

D: TRBD2
V: TRBV6-1
J: TRBJ2-7
size: few
length: 13
DNA: TGTGCCAGCAACCCAACGGGGGGTTACGAGCAGTACTTC
CDR3: CASNPTGGYEQYF

D: -
V: TRBV6-1
J: TRBJ2-2
size: medium-sized
length: 16
DNA: TGTGCCAGCACTAGAGACAGCCCGTCGAACACCGGGGAGCTGTTTTTT
CDR3: CASTRDSPSNTGELFF

D: TRBD2
V: TRBV20-1
J: TRBJ2-1
size: -
length: 14
DNA: TGCAGTGCCCGGGGGGTGCGCGCAACGAATGAGCAGTTCTTC
CDR3: CSARGVRATNEQFF

D: -
V: TRBV13
J: TRBJ2-7
size: many
length: 13
DNA: TGTGCCAGCAGCTTAGAAGCTGGGGCGGTGCAGTACTTC
CDR3: CASSLEAGAVQYF

D: -
V: TRBV6-1
J: TRBJ1-5
size: -
length: 15
DNA: TGTGCCAGCAGTGACAGCGCATGGCTAAATCAGCCCCAGCATTTT
CDR3: CASSDSAWLNQPQHF

D: -
V: TRBV6-1
J: TRBJ2-2
size: few
length: 16
DNA: TGTGCCAGCAGCCCCGGACCCACGACGGGGACCGGGGAGCTGTTTTTT
CDR3: CASSPGPTTGTGELFF

D: TRBD1
V: TRBV9
J: TRBJ2-5
size: many
length: 14
DNA: TGTGCCAGCAGCAAACGGGACAGCCAAGAGACCCAGTACTTC
CDR3: CASSKRDSQETQYF

D: TRBD1
V: TRBV28
J: TRBJ1-5
size: -
length: 15
DNA: TGTGCCAGCAGACACCGGGACAGGGTCAGTGGGACCCAGCATTTT
CDR3: CASRHRDRVSGTQHF

D: TRBD2
V: TRBV11-2
J: TRBJ2-1
size: many
length: 15
DNA: TGTGCCAGCAGCCCGACTAGCGGGGATTTATCTGAGCAGTTCTTC
CDR3: CASSPTSGDLSEQFF

D: TRBD1
V: TRBV11-2
J: TRBJ1-1
size: many
length: 14
DNA: TGTGCCAGCAGTCGACAGGGCTTGAACACTGAAGCTTTCTTT
CDR3: CASSRQGLNTEAFF

D: -
V: TRBV5-1
J: TRBJ2-3
size: many
length: 15
DNA: TGCGCCAGCAGCGGGGGACTCGGCGAGACAGATACGCAGTATTTT
CDR3: CASSGGLGETDTQYF

D: TRBD1
V: TRBV7-9
J: TRBJ2-7
size: many
length: 15
DNA: TGTGCCAGCAGCCCGGGACAGGGCCTACCCTACGAGCAGTACTTC
CDR3: CASSPGQGLPYEQYF

D: -
V: TRBV7-2
J: TRBJ2-5
size: many
length: 11
DNA: TGTGCCAGCAGCGAACAAGAGACCCAGTACTTC
CDR3: CASSEQETQYF

D: -
V: TRBV27
J: TRBJ2-1
size: many
length: 21
DNA: TGTGCCAGCAGTTTTTTGGGTGGTCGGTTGGAGACAGATAGAGCCTACAATGAGCAGTTCTTC
CDR3: CASSFLGGRLETDRAYNEQFF

D: TRBD1
V: TRBV2
J: TRBJ2-7
size: medium-sized
length: 15
DNA: TGTGCCAGCAGTCTAGACAGGGGCTACTCCTACGAGCAGTACTTC
CDR3: CASSLDRGYSYEQYF

D: -
V: TRBV3-1
J: TRBJ1-2
size: many
length: 11
DNA: TGTGCCAGCAGGACGTCGAATGGCTACACCTTC
CDR3: CASRTSNGYTF

D: TRBD2
V: TRBV14
J: TRBJ2-1
size: many
length: 14
DNA: TGTGCCAGCAGCCAAGATTGGTGGCTAGCGGGACTGTTCTTC
CDR3: CASSQDWWLAGLFF

D: -
V: TRBV24-1
J: TRBJ2-5
size: -
length: 16
DNA: TGTCCCACCAGTGATTTTGGCCAGGTTTTCCAAGAGACCCAGTACTTC
CDR3: CPTSDFGQVFQETQYF

D: -
V: TRBV19
J: TRBJ1-4
size: -
length: 15
DNA: TGTGCCAGTAGTATAGATGGGACTACCGGTGCGCAACTGTTTTTT
CDR3: CASSIDGTTGAQLFF

D: -
V: TRBV24-1
J: TRBJ1-1
size: -
length: 14
DNA: TGTGCAACCAGTGCATCGGGTAGGGACACTGAAGCTTTCTTT
CDR3: CATSASGRDTEAFF

D: -
V: TRBV15
J: TRBJ1-4
size: many
length: 16
DNA: TGTGCCACCAGCAGAGTTATGGGTGCAACTAATGAAAAACTGTTTTTT
CDR3: CATSRVMGATNEKLFF

D: -
V: TRBV19
J: TRBJ1-6
size: medium-sized
length: 14
DNA: TGTGCCAGTAGCCTTTTCTCCTATAATTCACCCCTCCACTTT
CDR3: CASSLFSYNSPLHF

D: -
V: TRBV2
J: TRBJ2-2
size: few
length: 14
DNA: TGTGCCATCAACGGCGGGGCTAACACCGGGGAGCTGTTTTTT
CDR3: CAINGGANTGELFF

D: -
V: TRBV5-1
J: TRBJ1-2
size: many
length: 13
DNA: TGCGCCAGCAGCTTGGACAGGCCCTATGGCTACACCTTC
CDR3: CASSLDRPYGYTF

D: -
V: TRBV6-1
J: TRBJ2-3
size: -
length: 13
DNA: TGTGCCAGCAGTGTGAAGGGCACAGATACGCAGTATTTT
CDR3: CASSVKGTDTQYF

D: TRBD1
V: TRBV20-1
J: TRBJ1-2
size: -
length: 14
DNA: TGCAGTGCTTTCAACTCCGGGACAGGGTACGGCTACACCTTC
CDR3: CSAFNSGTGYGYTF